The clone carrying this T cell receptor beta chain was picked up many times. Antigen specificity is unknown. V shed 6 bases and J shed 6 bases, with 9 bases lying between them. Germline V CDR1 and CDR2: SNHLY, FYNNEI. This CDR3 contains 11 residues. This library used approximately 370 ng RNA and molecular barcoded adaptors spanning alpha/delta and beta/gamma chains. MiXCR, run by TCRdb on the reads, gives a single entry per CDR3 protein. The repertoire consists of about 58,000 distinct CDR3 sequences, with 9% to 15% occurring once and the leading ten covering roughly 17%. This entry comes from a study of read filtering for tumor transcriptome and immune sequencing. Study conclusions and caveats: Correlation between methods rose after single-read clonotypes were removed.

This sequence was found in a donor at least 40 years old with multiple myeloma. This chain uses TRBV2 with TRBJ2-7; D perhaps matches TRBD2 (5 bases). The sample taken for sequencing was a population of CD138-negative cells sorted from bone marrow. CDR3 region: CASSASGEQYF. The DNA of the CDR3 is TGTGCCAGCAGCGCCAGCGGCGAGCAGTACTTC.